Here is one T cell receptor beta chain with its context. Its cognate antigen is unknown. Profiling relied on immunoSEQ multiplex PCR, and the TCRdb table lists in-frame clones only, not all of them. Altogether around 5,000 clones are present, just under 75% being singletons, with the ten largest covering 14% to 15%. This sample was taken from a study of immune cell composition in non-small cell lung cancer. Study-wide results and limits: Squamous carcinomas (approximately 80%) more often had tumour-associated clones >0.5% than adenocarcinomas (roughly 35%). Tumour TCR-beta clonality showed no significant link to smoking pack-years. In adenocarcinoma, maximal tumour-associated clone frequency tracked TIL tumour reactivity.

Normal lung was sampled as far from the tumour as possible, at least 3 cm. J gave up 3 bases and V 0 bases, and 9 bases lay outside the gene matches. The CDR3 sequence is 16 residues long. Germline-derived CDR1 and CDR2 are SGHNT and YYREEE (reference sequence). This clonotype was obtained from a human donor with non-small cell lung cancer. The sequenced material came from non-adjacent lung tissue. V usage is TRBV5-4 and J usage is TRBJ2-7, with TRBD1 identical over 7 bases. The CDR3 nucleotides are TGTGCCAGCAGCTTGGCTTGGTCGACAGGGAACTACGAGCAGTACTTC. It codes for CASSLAWSTGNYEQYF. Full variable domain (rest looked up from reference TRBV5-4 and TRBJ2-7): ETGVTQSPTHLIKTRGQQVTLRCSSQSGHNTVSWYQQALGQGPQFIFQYYREEENGRGNFPPRFSGLQFPNYSSELNVNALELDDSALYLCASSLAWSTGNYEQYFGPGTRLTVT.